This T cell receptor beta chain was observed in a study of human T cells and chemical hapten exposure. Germline CDR1 reads MNHNY; CDR2 reads SVGAGI (reference sequence). The CDR3 consists of 15 residues. The V segment lost 8 bases and the J segment 7 bases; nucleotides outside the gene matches: 9. In the library, unique molecular identifiers were attached to individual cDNA molecules. TCRdb recomputed calls from the reads with MiXCR, one row per CDR3 protein. The table includes about 120,000 distinct CDR3 sequences, 8.5% detected once. The template was total RNA from unfractionated whole blood. This TCR was recovered from a human donor in good health. Some clones in this sample may be carry-over from other donors' samples. The chain couples TRBV6-6 to TRBJ2-4, with TRBD2 matching 12 bases. What was sequenced was whole blood. The DNA for the CDR3 is TGTGCCAGCTCCAGACTAGCGGGAGAGGGTAACATTCAGTACTTC. Translated, it gives CASSRLAGEGNIQYF.